This T cell receptor beta chain was sequenced during a study of blood T cell repertoires in COVID-19. Background on the study: Spain, Italy and the United States supplied samples that represented acute and convalescent COVID-19. From T cells, B-cell-depleted T cells, or PBMCs came the material, which was cDNA or gDNA.

As originally analysed: Reference gene primer amplification gave nucleated cell count estimates. Sequenced by immunoSEQ multiplex PCR; TCRdb stores in-frame clones only, minus some. That table supplies the V and J calls and clone size; D and trimming were determined from the DNA. The sample lists 62,000 or so clones; just over 85% were seen once. The germline V gene encodes CDR1 MRHNA and CDR2 SNTAGT. The ends were cut back, 0 bases at V and 4 bases at J, with 12 bases in the middle. The CDR3 has 16 amino acids. The sequenced sample was peripheral blood. J is TRBJ2-2 and V is TRBV6-4; D is perhaps TRBD1 (5 bases). This sequence originates from a human donor in a cohort sampled during active COVID-19. In DNA, the CDR3 is TGTGCCAGCAGTGACTCGTTGCAGGGTAGCACCGGGGAGCTGTTTTTT. Encoded protein: CASSDSLQGSTGELFF.